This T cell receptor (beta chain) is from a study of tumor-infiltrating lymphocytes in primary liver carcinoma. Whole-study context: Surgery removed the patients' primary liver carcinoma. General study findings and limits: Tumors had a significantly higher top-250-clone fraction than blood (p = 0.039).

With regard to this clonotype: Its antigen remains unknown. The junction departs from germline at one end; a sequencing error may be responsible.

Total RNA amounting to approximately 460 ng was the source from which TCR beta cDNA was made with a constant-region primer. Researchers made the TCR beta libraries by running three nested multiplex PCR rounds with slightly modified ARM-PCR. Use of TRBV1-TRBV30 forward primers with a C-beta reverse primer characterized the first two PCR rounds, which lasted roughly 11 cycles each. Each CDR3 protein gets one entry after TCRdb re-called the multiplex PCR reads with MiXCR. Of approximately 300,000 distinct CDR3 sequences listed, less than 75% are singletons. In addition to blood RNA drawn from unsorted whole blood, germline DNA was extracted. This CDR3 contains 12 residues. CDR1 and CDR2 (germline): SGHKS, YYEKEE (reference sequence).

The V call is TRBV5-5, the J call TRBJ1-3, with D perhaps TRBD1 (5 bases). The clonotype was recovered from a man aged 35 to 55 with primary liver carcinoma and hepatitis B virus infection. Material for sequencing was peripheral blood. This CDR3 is CTSSLESDTIYF. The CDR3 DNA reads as TGTACCAGCAGCTTGGAGTCGGACACAATATATTTT.